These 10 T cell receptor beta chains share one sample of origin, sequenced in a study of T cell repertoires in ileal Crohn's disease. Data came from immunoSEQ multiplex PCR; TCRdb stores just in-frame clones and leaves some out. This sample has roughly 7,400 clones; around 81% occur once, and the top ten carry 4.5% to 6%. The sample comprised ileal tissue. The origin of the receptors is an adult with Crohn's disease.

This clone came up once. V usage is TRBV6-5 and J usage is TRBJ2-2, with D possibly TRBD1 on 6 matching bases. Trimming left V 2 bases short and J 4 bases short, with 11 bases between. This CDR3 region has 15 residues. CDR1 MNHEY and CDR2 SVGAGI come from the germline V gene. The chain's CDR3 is CASSYGGQGTGELFF. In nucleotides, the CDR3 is TGTGCCAGCAGTTACGGGGGCCAGGGCACCGGGGAGCTGTTTTTT.

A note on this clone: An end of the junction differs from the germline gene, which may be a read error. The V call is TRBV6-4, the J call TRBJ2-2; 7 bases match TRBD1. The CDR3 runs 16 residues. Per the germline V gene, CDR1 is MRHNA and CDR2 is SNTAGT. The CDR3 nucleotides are TGTGCCAGCAGGGAGTCGGCTACAGGGGTACACCGGGGAGCTGTTTTT. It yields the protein CASRESATGVHRGAVF.

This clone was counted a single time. DNA of the CDR3: TGTGCCATCAGCGCACCCGGGACTAGCGGAGGAAACACAGATACGCAGTATTTT. Translation: CAISAPGTSGGNTDTQYF. The V gene is TRBV10-3, the J gene TRBJ2-3; 11 positions match TRBD2. Germline V gene lookup returns CDR1 ENHRY and CDR2 SYGVKD. This CDR3 has 18 amino acids. Trimming removed 6 bases from V and 2 bases from J; junction bases left unmatched: 13.

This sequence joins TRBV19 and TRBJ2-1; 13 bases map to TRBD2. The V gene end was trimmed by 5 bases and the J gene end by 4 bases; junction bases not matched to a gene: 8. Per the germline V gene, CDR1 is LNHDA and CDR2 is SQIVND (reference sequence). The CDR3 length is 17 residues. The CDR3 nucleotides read TGTGCCAGTAGTCAGCAGGGGACTAGCGGGGTATACAATGAGCAGTTCTTC. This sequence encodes CASSQQGTSGVYNEQFF.

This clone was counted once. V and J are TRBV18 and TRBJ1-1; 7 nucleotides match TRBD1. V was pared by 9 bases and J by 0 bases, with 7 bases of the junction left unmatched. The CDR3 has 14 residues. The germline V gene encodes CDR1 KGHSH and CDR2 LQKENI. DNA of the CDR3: TGTGCCAGTTCAAGACAGGGAATGAACACTGAAGCTTTCTTT. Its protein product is CASSRQGMNTEAFF.

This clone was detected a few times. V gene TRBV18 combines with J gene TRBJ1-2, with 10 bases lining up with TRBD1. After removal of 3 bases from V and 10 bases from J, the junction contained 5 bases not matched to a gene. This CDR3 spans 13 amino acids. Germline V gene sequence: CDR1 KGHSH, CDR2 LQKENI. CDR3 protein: CASSPATGGDYTF. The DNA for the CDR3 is TGTGCCAGCTCACCCGCGACAGGGGGCGACTACACCTTC. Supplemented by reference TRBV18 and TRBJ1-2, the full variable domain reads NAGVMQNPRHLVRRRGQEARLRCSPMKGHSHVYWYRQLPEEGLKFMVYLQKENIIDESGMPKERFSAEFPKEGPSILRIQQVVRGDSAAYFCASSPATGGDYTFGSGTRLTVV.

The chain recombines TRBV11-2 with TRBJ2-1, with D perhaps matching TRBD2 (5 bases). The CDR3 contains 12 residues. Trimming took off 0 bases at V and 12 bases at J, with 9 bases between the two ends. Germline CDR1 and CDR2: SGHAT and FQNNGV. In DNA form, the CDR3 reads TGTGCCAGCAGCTTAGACCAGCGGTCGCAGTTCTTC. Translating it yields CASSLDQRSQFF.

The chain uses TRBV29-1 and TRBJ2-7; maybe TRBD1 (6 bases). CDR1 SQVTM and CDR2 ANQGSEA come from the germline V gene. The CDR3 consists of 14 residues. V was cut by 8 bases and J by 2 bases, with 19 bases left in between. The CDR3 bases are TGCAGCTCATTTCCGGGACAACCCCCCTACGAGCAGTACTTC. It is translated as CSSFPGQPPYEQYF.

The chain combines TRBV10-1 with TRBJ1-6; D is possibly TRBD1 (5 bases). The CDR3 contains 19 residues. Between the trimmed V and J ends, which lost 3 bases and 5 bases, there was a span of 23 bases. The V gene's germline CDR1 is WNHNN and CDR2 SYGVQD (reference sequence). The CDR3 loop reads CASSDYDSLVGRNNSPLHF. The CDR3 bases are TGCGCCAGCAGTGATTACGACAGTCTGGTGGGTCGAAATAATTCACCCCTCCACTTT.

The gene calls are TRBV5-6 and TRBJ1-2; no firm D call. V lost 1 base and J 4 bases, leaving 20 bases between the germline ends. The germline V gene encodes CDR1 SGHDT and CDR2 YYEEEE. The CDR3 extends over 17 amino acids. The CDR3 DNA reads TGTGCCAGCAGCTTGTCACCTTTCCCTGATAGAACCTATGGCTACACCTTC. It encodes CASSLSPFPDRTYGYTF.